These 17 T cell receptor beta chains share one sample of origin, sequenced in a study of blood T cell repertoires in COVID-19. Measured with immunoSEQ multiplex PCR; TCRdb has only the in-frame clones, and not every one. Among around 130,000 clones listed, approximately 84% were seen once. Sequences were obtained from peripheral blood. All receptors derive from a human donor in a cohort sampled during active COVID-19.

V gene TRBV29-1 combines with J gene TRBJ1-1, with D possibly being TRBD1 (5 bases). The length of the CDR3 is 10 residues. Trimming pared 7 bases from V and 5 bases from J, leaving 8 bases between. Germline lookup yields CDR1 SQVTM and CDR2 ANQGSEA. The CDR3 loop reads CSGGETEAFF. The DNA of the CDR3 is TGCAGCGGGGGGGAGACTGAAGCTTTCTTT.

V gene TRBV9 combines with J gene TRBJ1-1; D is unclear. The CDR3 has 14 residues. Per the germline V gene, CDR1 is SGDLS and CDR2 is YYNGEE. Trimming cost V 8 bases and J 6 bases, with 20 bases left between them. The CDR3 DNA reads TGTGCCAGTAAAGCGTCCCCCCAAGATGCTGAAGCTTTCTTT. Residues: CASKASPQDAEAFF.

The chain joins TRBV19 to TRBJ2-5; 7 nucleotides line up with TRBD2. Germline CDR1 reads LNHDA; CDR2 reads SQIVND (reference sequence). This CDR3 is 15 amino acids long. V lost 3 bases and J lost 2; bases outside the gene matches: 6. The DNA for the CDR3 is TGTGCCAGTAGTATCGAGCGGGGTTCTCAAGAGACCCAGTACTTC. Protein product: CASSIERGSQETQYF.

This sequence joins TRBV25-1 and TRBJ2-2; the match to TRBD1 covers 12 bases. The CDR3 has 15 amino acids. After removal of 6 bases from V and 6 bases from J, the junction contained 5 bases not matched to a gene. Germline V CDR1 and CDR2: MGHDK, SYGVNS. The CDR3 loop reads CASSGTGGLSGELFF. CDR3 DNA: TGTGCCAGCAGCGGGACAGGGGGCCTCTCCGGGGAGCTGTTTTTT.

The CDR3 spells CASSFRREKSTQYF. Written as DNA, the CDR3 is TGTGCCAGCAGTTTCCGGCGGGAGAAGTCTACCCAGTACTTC. The genes are TRBV28 and TRBJ2-5, with 7 nucleotides matching TRBD2. The germline gives CDR1 MDHEN, CDR2 SYDVKM. V trimming: 3 bases; J trimming: 8 bases; junction bases outside the gene matches: 9. The CDR3 sequence is 14 residues long.

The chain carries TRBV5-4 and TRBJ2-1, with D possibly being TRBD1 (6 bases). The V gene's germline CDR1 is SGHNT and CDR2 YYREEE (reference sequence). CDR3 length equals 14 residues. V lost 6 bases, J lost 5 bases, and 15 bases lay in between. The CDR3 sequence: CASTVQGPDNEQFF. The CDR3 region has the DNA TGTGCCAGCACCGTACAGGGCCCGGACAATGAGCAGTTCTTC.

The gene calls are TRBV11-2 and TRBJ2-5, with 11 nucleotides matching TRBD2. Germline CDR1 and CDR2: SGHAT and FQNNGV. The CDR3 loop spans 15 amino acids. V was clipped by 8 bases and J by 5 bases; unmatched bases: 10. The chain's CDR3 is CASGLAGGEMETQYF. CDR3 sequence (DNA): TGTGCCAGCGGGCTAGCGGGGGGCGAAATGGAGACCCAGTACTTC.

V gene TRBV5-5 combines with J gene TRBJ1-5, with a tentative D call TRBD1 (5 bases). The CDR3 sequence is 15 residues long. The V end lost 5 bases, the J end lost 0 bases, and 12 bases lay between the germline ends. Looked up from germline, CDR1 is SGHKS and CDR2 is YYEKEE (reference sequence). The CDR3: CASSSTAYSNQPQHF. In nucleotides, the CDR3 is TGTGCCAGCAGTTCGACAGCTTATAGCAATCAGCCCCAGCATTTT.

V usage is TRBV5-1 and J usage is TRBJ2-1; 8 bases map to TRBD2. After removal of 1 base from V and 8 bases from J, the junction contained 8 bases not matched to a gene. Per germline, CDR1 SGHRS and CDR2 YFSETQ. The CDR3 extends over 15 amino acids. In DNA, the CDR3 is TGCGCCAGCAGCTTGTCGCGGGGGGCCAGGGATGAGCAGTTCTTC. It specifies CASSLSRGARDEQFF.

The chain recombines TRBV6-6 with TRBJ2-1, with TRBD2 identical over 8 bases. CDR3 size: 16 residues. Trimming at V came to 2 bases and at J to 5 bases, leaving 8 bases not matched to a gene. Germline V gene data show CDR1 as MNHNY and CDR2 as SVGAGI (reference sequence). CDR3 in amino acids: CASSYLLAGSHNEQFF. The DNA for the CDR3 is TGTGCCAGCAGTTACCTTTTAGCGGGGTCCCACAATGAGCAGTTCTTC.

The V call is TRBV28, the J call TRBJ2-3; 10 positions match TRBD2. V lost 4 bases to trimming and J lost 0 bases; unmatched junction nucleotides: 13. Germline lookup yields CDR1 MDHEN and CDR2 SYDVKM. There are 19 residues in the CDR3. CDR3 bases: TGTGCCAGCAGTTCCGGGGGGCTAGCGGGGGCAACCAGCACAGATACGCAGTATTTT. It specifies CASSSGGLAGATSTDTQYF.

Here the CDR3 reads CASSWDREAEAFF. As DNA, the CDR3 is TGCGCCAGCAGCTGGGACAGGGAAGCTGAAGCTTTCTTT. J is TRBJ1-1 and V is TRBV5-1, with 9 bases fitting TRBD1. Germline V gene sequence: CDR1 SGHRS, CDR2 YFSETQ. Unmatched junction bases numbered 3, after V lost 3 bases and J lost 6 bases. The CDR3 has 13 amino acids. Full variable domain (remainder filled in from reference TRBV5-1 and TRBJ1-1): KAGVTQTPRYLIKTRGQQVTLSCSPISGHRSVSWYQQTPGQGLQFLFEYFSETQRNKGNFPGRFSGRQFSNSRSEMNVSTLELGDSALYLCASSWDREAEAFFGQGTRLTVV.

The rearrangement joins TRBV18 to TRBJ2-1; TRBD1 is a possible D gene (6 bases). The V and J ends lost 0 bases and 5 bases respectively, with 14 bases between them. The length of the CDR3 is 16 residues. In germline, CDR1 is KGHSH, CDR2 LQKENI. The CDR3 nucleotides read TGTGCCAGCTCACCACCGGTGGCCGGACAGAACAATGAGCAGTTCTTC. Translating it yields CASSPPVAGQNNEQFF.

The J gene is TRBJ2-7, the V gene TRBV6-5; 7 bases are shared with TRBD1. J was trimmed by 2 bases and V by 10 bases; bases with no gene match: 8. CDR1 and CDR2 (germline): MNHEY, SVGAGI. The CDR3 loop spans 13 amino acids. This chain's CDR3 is CAILAQGAYEQYF. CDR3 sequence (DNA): TGTGCCATCTTGGCGCAGGGGGCCTACGAGCAGTACTTC.

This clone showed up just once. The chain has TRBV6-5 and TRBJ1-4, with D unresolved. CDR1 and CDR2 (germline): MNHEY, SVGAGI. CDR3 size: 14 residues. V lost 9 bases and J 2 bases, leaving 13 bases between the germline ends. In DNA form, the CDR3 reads TGTGCCAGTTGCAGGCTTGGCACTAATGAAAAACTGTTTTTT. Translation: CASCRLGTNEKLFF.

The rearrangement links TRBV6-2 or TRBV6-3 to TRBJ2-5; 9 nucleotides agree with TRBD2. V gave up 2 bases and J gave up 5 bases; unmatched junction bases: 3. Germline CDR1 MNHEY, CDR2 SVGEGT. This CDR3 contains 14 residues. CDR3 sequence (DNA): TGTGCCAGCAGTTACGGGACTAGCAGCGAGACCCAGTACTTC. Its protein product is CASSYGTSSETQYF.

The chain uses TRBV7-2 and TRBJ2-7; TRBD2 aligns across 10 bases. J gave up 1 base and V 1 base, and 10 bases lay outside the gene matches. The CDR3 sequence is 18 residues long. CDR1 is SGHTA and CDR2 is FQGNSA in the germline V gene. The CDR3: CASSLGTLAGGLSYEQYF. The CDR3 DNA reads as TGTGCCAGCAGCTTAGGGACTTTAGCGGGGGGCCTTTCCTACGAGCAGTACTTC. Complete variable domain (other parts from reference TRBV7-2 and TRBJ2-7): GAGVSQSPSNKVTEKGKDVELRCDPISGHTALYWYRQSLGQGLEFLIYFQGNSAPDKSGLPSDRFSAERTGGSVSTLTIQRTQQEDSAVYLCASSLGTLAGGLSYEQYFGPGTRLTVT.